Shown below are 13 T cell receptor beta chains from a single sample sequenced in a study of blood T cell repertoires in COVID-19. This table comes from immunoSEQ multiplex PCR, and its TCRdb copy is limited to in-frame clones, with some not included. The sample holds approximately 250,000 clones, approximately 80% seen once. Sequenced sample: peripheral blood. The receptors stem from a man in his forties who had recovered from COVID-19.

This sequence joins TRBV9 and TRBJ2-5; tentative D call: TRBD2 (5 bases). Between the trimmed V and J ends, which lost 0 bases and 2 bases, there was a span of 11 bases. Germline CDR1 SGDLS, CDR2 YYNGEE. The CDR3 covers 15 residues. The DNA for the CDR3 is TGTGCCAGCAGCGTAGACCCGGGAACGCAAGAGACCCAGTACTTC. Protein sequence: CASSVDPGTQETQYF.

The gene calls are TRBV11-3 and TRBJ2-1; TRBD1 agrees at 8 bases. Germline assignment: CDR1 SGHNT and CDR2 YENEEA. V lost 3 bases and J lost 7; bases outside the gene matches: 5. The CDR3 runs to 14 residues. CDR3: CASSFRTGKNEQFF. The CDR3 DNA follows: TGTGCCAGCAGCTTTCGGACAGGGAAGAATGAGCAGTTCTTC.

The chain couples TRBV7-9 to TRBJ1-6; D may be TRBD1 (6 bases). Per germline, CDR1 SEHNR and CDR2 FQNEAQ (reference sequence). The CDR3 is 16 residues long. Between the trimmed V and J ends, which lost 4 bases and 10 bases, there was a span of 20 bases. CDR3 sequence reads: CASSSLQGLGGSPLHF. The CDR3 DNA is TGTGCCAGCAGCTCCCTACAGGGTCTAGGGGGATCACCCCTCCACTTT.

CDR3 DNA sequence: TGCGCCAGCAGCCATCGACTAGCGGGGGAAAGTGCCAAAAACATTCAGTACTTC. Its translation is CASSHRLAGESAKNIQYF. This chain joins TRBV4-1 and TRBJ2-4, with TRBD2 matching over 12 bases. The CDR3 loop spans 18 amino acids. The junction had 7 bases not matched to a gene; V was cut back by 3 bases and J by 1 base. CDR1 and CDR2 from the germline V gene are MGHRA and YSYEKL.

This clone was recorded once. J is TRBJ2-3 and V is TRBV5-6; D is undetermined. Per germline, CDR1 SGHDT and CDR2 YYEEEE. This CDR3 has 14 amino acids. Trimming took 0 bases from V and 2 from J, leaving 7 bases between them. CDR3 sequence reads: CASSLDSITDTQYF. In DNA form, the CDR3 reads TGTGCCAGCAGCTTGGACAGTATCACAGATACGCAGTATTTT.

The V call is TRBV29-1, the J call TRBJ1-2, with D maybe TRBD1 (5 bases). Germline V gene data show CDR1 as SQVTM and CDR2 as ANQGSEA. Between the trimmed V and J ends, which lost 7 bases and 5 bases, there was a span of 14 bases. This CDR3 contains 12 residues. DNA for the CDR3: TGCAGCGCCATGACAGAGAGTTATGGCTACACCTTC. It is translated as CSAMTESYGYTF.

The DNA for the CDR3 is TGTGCCAGCAGCGTAGCTAGGTTGGGTGGCAGGCAGTTCTTC. It codes for CASSVARLGGRQFF. This chain links TRBV9 with TRBJ2-1; D gene ambiguous. Germline V lookup: CDR1 SGDLS, CDR2 YYNGEE. The CDR3 consists of 14 residues. Between the trimmed V and J ends, which lost 0 bases and 12 bases, there was a span of 16 bases.

V usage is TRBV10-3 and J usage is TRBJ2-3, with 7 positions matching TRBD2. This CDR3 spans 16 amino acids. The junction had 8 bases not matched to a gene; V was cut back by 0 bases and J by 5 bases. In germline, CDR1 is ENHRY, CDR2 SYGVKD. CDR3 sequence (DNA): TGTGCCATCAGTGAGTCTACCGCGGGAGTCCTAGATACGCAGTATTTT. This codes for CAISESTAGVLDTQYF.

The V gene is TRBV9, the J gene TRBJ1-2, with 8 bases matching TRBD1. After removal of 4 bases from V and 8 bases from J, the junction contained 10 bases not matched to a gene. Germline CDR1 reads SGDLS; CDR2 reads YYNGEE. The CDR3 sequence is 14 residues long. CDR3 DNA: TGTGCCAGCAGCCCGCAGGGGGCGTACAAAGGCTACACCTTC. Translation: CASSPQGAYKGYTF.

This sequence joins TRBV5-6 and TRBJ2-5, with TRBD2 identical over 11 bases. CDR1 is SGHDT, CDR2 YYEEEE, per germline. The trim removed 4 bases at V and 13 bases at J, leaving 12 bases unmatched. CDR3 size: 14 residues. CDR3 region: CASSRGETSGNGYF. The CDR3 DNA follows: TGTGCCAGCAGCCGCGGTGAGACTAGCGGGAACGGGTACTTC.

The chain recombines TRBV6-5 with TRBJ1-1; D not resolved. The V end lost 2 bases, the J end lost 3 bases, and 13 bases lay between the germline ends. The CDR3 length is 15 residues. Germline V gives CDR1 MNHEY, CDR2 SVGAGI. The CDR3 sequence: CASSYGLGRYTEAFF. The CDR3 DNA is TGTGCCAGCAGTTACGGTCTCGGGAGGTACACTGAAGCTTTCTTT.

The table lists this clone with a count of one. This sequence joins TRBV5-4 and TRBJ2-1; the D gene is possibly TRBD1 (6 bases). Germline CDR1 is SGHNT and CDR2 is YYREEE (reference sequence). CDR3 length: 13 amino acids. Trimming took off 3 bases at V and 6 bases at J, with 10 bases between the two ends. DNA of the CDR3: TGTGCCAGCAGCTGGGAACAGGGCAATGAGCAGTTCTTC. Amino acid sequence: CASSWEQGNEQFF.

Only a few counts were recorded for this clone. The CDR3 DNA follows: TGTGCCAGCAGTGAGGTAGCGGGAGGGTATATAAGCGAGCAGTACTTC. Translating gives CASSEVAGGYISEQYF. The rearrangement uses TRBV2 and TRBJ2-7; 11 bases map to TRBD2. The V gene's germline CDR1 is SNHLY and CDR2 FYNNEI. Trimming removed 3 bases from V and 6 bases from J; junction bases left unmatched: 10. This CDR3 has 16 amino acids.